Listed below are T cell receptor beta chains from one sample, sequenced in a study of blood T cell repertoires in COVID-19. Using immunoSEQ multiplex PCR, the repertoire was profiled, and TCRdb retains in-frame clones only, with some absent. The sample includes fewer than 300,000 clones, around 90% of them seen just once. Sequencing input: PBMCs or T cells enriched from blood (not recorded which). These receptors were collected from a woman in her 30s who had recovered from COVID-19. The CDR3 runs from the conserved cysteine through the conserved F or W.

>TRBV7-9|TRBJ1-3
CASSTGPGRLTNSGNTIYF
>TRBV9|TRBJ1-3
CASSAGDPSGNTIYF
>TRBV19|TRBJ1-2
CASSILGARGYTF
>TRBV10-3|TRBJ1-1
CAISAGVGDTEAFF
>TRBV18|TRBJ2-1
CASSPQTSGNNEQFF
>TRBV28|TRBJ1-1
CASSAPAARGYEAFF
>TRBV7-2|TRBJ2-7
CASSLDGTSSYEQYF
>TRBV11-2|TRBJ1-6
CASRQSSYNSPLHF
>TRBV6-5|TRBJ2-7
CASSSGRGGPYEQYF
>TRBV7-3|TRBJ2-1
CASSLGTGYNEQFF
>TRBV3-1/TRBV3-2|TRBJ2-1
CASSQGTSGRKYNEQFF
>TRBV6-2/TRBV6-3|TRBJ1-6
CASSPLADRGTYNSPLHF
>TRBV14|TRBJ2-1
CASSHGYEQFF
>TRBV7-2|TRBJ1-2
CASSLDRDSFYGYTF
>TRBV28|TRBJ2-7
CASSLGSAGGSSYEQYF
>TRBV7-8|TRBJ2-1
CASSLDEGTSGYNEQFF
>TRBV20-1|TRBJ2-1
CSASGKRNEQFF
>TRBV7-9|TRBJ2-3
CASSWTSSTDTQYF
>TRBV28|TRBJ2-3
CASSPQWSKREGPDTQYF
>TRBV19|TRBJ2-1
CASSITDYNEQFF
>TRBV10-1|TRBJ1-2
CASSETQNNLPYGYTF
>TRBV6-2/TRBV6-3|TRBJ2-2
CASSYDLRGRNTGELFF
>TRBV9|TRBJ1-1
CASSVEPVRAGGDTEAFF
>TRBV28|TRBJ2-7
CASIARLTYEQYF
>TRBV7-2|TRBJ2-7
CASSPGRRRTYEQYF
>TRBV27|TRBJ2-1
CASSPQGSVVYNEQFF
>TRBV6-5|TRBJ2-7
CASTVGAGSSYEQYF
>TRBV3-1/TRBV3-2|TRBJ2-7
CASSFPSGRAQYF
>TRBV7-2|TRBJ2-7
CASSLGGGFTYEQYF
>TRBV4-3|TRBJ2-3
CASSQGLSGRGDTQYF
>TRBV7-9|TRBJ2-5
CASSTSGRAVETQYF
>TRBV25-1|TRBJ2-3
CASRPGLAKDTQYF
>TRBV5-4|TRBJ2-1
CASSLEMGGDNEQFF
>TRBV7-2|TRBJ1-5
CASSSAGGGQPQHF